The 24 T cell receptor beta chains below come from one sample, sequenced in a study of cytomegalovirus exposure and HLA in healthy donors. The PCR contained 60 Vbeta and 13 Jbeta primers. Clones were sequenced by immunoSEQ multiplex PCR, and TCRdb holds only the in-frame ones, with some missing. The sample carries some 89,000 clones, roughly four fifths recorded once. Sequenced: PBMCs. The receptors originated from a woman under 40 in good health and CMV-seronegative.

The CDR3 loop reads CASSPPLGLAGNTGELFF. In DNA form, the CDR3 reads TGTGCCAGCTCACCACCACTGGGACTAGCGGGTAACACCGGGGAGCTGTTTTTT. The chain couples TRBV18 to TRBJ2-2; 12 positions match TRBD2. V gave up 0 bases and J gave up 2 bases; unmatched junction bases: 4. The CDR3 has 18 residues. Germline assignment: CDR1 KGHSH and CDR2 LQKENI.

V and J are TRBV27 and TRBJ1-3; D perhaps matches TRBD1 (5 bases). The V and J ends lost 8 bases and 4 bases respectively, with 9 bases between them. The CDR3 runs 12 residues. Germline V CDR1 and CDR2: MNHEY, SMNVEV (reference sequence). CDR3 amino acids: CASRGIGNTIYF. The CDR3 DNA follows: TGTGCCAGCCGGGGGATAGGAAACACCATATATTTT.

This chain links TRBV5-4 with TRBJ2-7; 10 nucleotides agree with TRBD2. Germline-derived CDR1 and CDR2 are SGHNT and YYREEE (reference sequence). The V and J ends lost 4 bases and 5 bases, in that order; junction bases with no gene match: 15. CDR3 length: 17 residues. The CDR3 loop reads CASSLELAGAGSHEQYF. CDR3 coding DNA: TGTGCCAGCAGCCTGGAGCTAGCGGGAGCTGGGTCCCACGAGCAGTACTTC.

J is TRBJ2-3 and V is TRBV7-3, with a tentative D call TRBD1 (6 bases). The CDR3 is 16 amino acids. The germline CDR1 and CDR2 sequences are SGHTA and FQGTGA. Trimming removed 5 bases from V and 7 bases from J, with 22 bases in between. In nucleotides, the CDR3 is TGTGCCAGCAGCCCACATGTGGGGGCCCTGCTTAATACGCAGTATTTT. Amino acids: CASSPHVGALLNTQYF.

This chain uses TRBV7-9 with TRBJ2-1, with 13 positions matching TRBD2. CDR3 length equals 16 residues. Germline V gene sequence: CDR1 SEHNR, CDR2 FQNEAQ (reference sequence). V lost 3 bases and J lost 10; bases outside the gene matches: 9. The CDR3 DNA follows: TGTGCCAGCAGCTTTAAAGGACTAGCGGGAGCTCAGGAGCAGTTCTTC. Translating gives CASSFKGLAGAQEQFF.

This rearrangement joins TRBV4-3 to TRBJ1-5; TRBD1 aligns across 7 bases. The germline CDR1 and CDR2 sequences are LGHNA and YSLEER. J lost 3 bases, V lost 4 bases, and 9 bases had no gene match. This CDR3 spans 16 amino acids. The CDR3 coding sequence is TGCGCCAGCAGCCCAGGGACTCAGGGGGACAATCAGCCCCAGCATTTT. Its protein product is CASSPGTQGDNQPQHF.

This sequence joins TRBV28 and TRBJ2-7, with TRBD2 matching over 13 bases. CDR3 length equals 16 residues. The V and J ends lost 7 bases and 5 bases, in that order; junction bases with no gene match: 11. Germline V gives CDR1 MDHEN, CDR2 SYDVKM. The CDR3 region has the DNA TGTGCCAGCACTAAAGGACTAGCGGGAGTCTCTAACGAGCAGTACTTC. It yields the protein CASTKGLAGVSNEQYF.

This clone came up once. This chain's CDR3 is CASSSTGVQYSNQPQHF. CDR3 DNA sequence: TGTGCCAGCTCATCGACAGGGGTGCAATATAGCAATCAGCCCCAGCATTTT. The chain employs TRBV18 and TRBJ1-5; TRBD1 matches 8 bases. There are 17 residues in the CDR3. Trimming cost V 5 bases and J 0 bases; bases outside gene matches: 9. CDR1 is KGHSH and CDR2 is LQKENI in the germline V gene.

V gene TRBV7-9 combines with J gene TRBJ2-3; D is ambiguous. The germline V gene encodes CDR1 SEHNR and CDR2 FQNEAQ (reference sequence). The CDR3 has 13 residues. Trimming took 5 bases from V and 6 from J, leaving 12 bases between them. Here the CDR3 reads CASSPPSSDTQYF. In DNA form, the CDR3 reads TGTGCCAGCAGCCCCCCTAGTTCGGATACGCAGTATTTT.

This chain joins TRBV12-5 and TRBJ2-1, with D maybe TRBD1 (5 bases). Trimming removed 5 bases from V and 0 bases from J, with 11 bases in between. This CDR3 is 15 amino acids long. The V gene's germline CDR1 is LGHNT and CDR2 FRNRAP. The CDR3 DNA reads as TGTGCTAGTGGTCTTACAGGCTACTCCTACAATGAGCAGTTCTTC. It yields the protein CASGLTGYSYNEQFF.

The chain joins TRBV9 to TRBJ2-7, with D tentatively TRBD1 (5 bases). Germline CDR1 SGDLS, CDR2 YYNGEE. Between the trimmed V and J ends, which lost 0 bases and 3 bases, there was a span of 13 bases. This CDR3 contains 15 residues. The chain's CDR3 is CASSVDPTAYYEQYF. The CDR3 nucleotides read TGTGCCAGCAGCGTAGACCCGACAGCGTACTACGAGCAGTACTTC.

A word on this clone: This sample includes further DNA sequences coding for the same CDR3. The gene calls are TRBV19 and TRBJ2-7; 9 bases fit TRBD2. Germline V gene data show CDR1 as LNHDA and CDR2 as SQIVND (reference sequence). With V trimmed by 5 bases and J by 2 bases, 10 bases remained unmatched. There are 16 residues in the CDR3. CDR3 DNA sequence: TGTGCCAGTAGTTTGAAAGCGGGAGGAGGGACCTACGAGCAGTACTTC. Translating gives CASSLKAGGGTYEQYF.

The chain links TRBV7-2 to TRBJ2-7, with a tentative D call TRBD2 (5 bases). Per the germline V gene, CDR1 is SGHTA and CDR2 is FQGNSA. Trimming cost V 1 base and J 7 bases, with 14 bases left between them. This CDR3 is 14 amino acids long. CDR3 nucleotide sequence: TGTGCCAGCAGCTTAGTAGCGCTTTCGGGGGAGCAGTACTTC. It specifies CASSLVALSGEQYF.

The chain couples TRBV15 to TRBJ2-3; perhaps TRBD2 as D (6 bases). Deletions cut 0 bases from V and 7 bases from J, with 14 bases between. The CDR3 is 15 amino acids. The germline V gene encodes CDR1 LNHNV and CDR2 YYDKDF (reference sequence). The CDR3 nucleotides are TGTGCCACCAGCAGAGAACTAACGGGAGCGCATACGCAGTATTTT. This sequence encodes CATSRELTGAHTQYF.

V is TRBV28 and J is TRBJ2-1; the match to TRBD2 covers 12 bases. Germline-derived CDR1 and CDR2 are MDHEN and SYDVKM. The CDR3 spans 18 residues. Trimming at V came to 6 bases and at J to 0 bases, leaving 9 bases not matched to a gene. The CDR3, as DNA: TGTGCCAGCAGATTTAGGACTAGCGGGGTAAACTCCTACAATGAGCAGTTCTTC. As protein: CASRFRTSGVNSYNEQFF.

The genes are TRBV2 and TRBJ2-7; 10 bases agree with TRBD2. J gave up 0 bases and V 1 base, and 9 bases lay outside the gene matches. The CDR3 has 18 residues. Germline V CDR1 and CDR2: SNHLY, FYNNEI. The CDR3 DNA is TGTGCCAGCAGTGAAGAGCGGGAGGGCCCTATACTCTCCTACGAGCAGTACTTC. Its protein is CASSEEREGPILSYEQYF.

This clone was detected only once. At one of its ends the junction is not consistent with the germline gene, which may arise from a read error. This chain joins TRBV7-9 and TRBJ1-1; 7 nucleotides line up with TRBD1. This CDR3 has 14 amino acids. From germline, CDR1 is SEHNR and CDR2 FQNEAQ (reference sequence). The CDR3 region is CSSSFLEGQHEAFF. CDR3 coding DNA: TGTTCCAGCAGCTTTTTAGAGGGACAGCATGAAGCTTTCTTT.

Here the CDR3 DNA reads TGCGCCAGCAGCCAGGGAGGACAGGGAGGAAAAAACATTCAGTACTTC. It codes for CASSQGGQGGKNIQYF. The rearrangement uses TRBV4-3 and TRBJ2-4; 8 nucleotides agree with TRBD1. Trimming at V came to 3 bases and at J to 4 bases, leaving 8 bases not matched to a gene. CDR3 size: 16 residues. Germline CDR1 and CDR2: LGHNA and YSLEER.

This chain joins TRBV6-4 and TRBJ2-2, with 9 bases matching TRBD1. Losses at the gene ends were 5 bases for V and 7 bases for J; bases not matched to a gene: 8. Germline V gives CDR1 MRHNA, CDR2 SNTAGT. This CDR3 comprises 15 residues. CDR3 sequence (DNA): TGTGCCAGCAGTCCCGGGACAGGGACCGGCGGGGAGCTGTTTTTT. Translated, it gives CASSPGTGTGGELFF.

This clone was observed a few times. The chain employs TRBV4-1 and TRBJ2-7, with D possibly matching TRBD1 (7 bases). The CDR3 contains 17 residues. Trimming stripped 2 bases from V and 0 bases from J, with 17 bases between. Germline V gene lookup returns CDR1 MGHRA and CDR2 YSYEKL. CDR3 DNA sequence: TGCGCCAGCAGCCAATCAGGGGGGCCTGGCCCCTCCTACGAGCAGTACTTC. Residues: CASSQSGGPGPSYEQYF.

Only a few counts were recorded for this clone. The rearrangement links TRBV29-1 to TRBJ2-3; TRBD2 agrees at 9 bases. J was trimmed by 3 bases and V by 3 bases; bases with no gene match: 7. The CDR3 has 15 amino acids. CDR1 is SQVTM, CDR2 ANQGSEA, per germline. As DNA, the CDR3 is TGCAGCGTTGATTCAGGCGGGAGGGTTACAGATACGCAGTATTTT. Protein sequence: CSVDSGGRVTDTQYF.

The chain combines TRBV7-8 with TRBJ2-3, with D possibly being TRBD2 (6 bases). V shed 5 bases and J shed 0 bases, with 9 bases lying between them. The germline CDR1 and CDR2 sequences are SGHVS and FQNEAQ. The CDR3 spans 14 residues. The CDR3 DNA is TGTGCCAGCAGCCCAAGCGGGAGCACAGATACGCAGTATTTT. Protein sequence: CASSPSGSTDTQYF.

The rearrangement joins TRBV27 to TRBJ2-7; 11 nucleotides line up with TRBD2. Germline V gene sequence: CDR1 MNHEY, CDR2 SMNVEV (reference sequence). This CDR3 is 16 amino acids long. V lost 8 bases and J lost 0; bases outside the gene matches: 9. CDR3 sequence: CASRLLAGGSSYEQYF. The CDR3 DNA reads TGTGCCAGCCGACTCTTAGCGGGAGGGAGCTCCTACGAGCAGTACTTC.

The chain has TRBV28 and TRBJ1-5; a possible D gene is TRBD1 (5 bases). V was pared by 5 bases and J by 4 bases, with 21 bases between. Germline CDR1 MDHEN, CDR2 SYDVKM. The CDR3 sequence is 17 residues long. Written as DNA, the CDR3 is TGTGCCAGCAGTCCTTTGGGATGGGCAGGGCGGAATCAGCCCCAGCATTTT. Residues: CASSPLGWAGRNQPQHF.